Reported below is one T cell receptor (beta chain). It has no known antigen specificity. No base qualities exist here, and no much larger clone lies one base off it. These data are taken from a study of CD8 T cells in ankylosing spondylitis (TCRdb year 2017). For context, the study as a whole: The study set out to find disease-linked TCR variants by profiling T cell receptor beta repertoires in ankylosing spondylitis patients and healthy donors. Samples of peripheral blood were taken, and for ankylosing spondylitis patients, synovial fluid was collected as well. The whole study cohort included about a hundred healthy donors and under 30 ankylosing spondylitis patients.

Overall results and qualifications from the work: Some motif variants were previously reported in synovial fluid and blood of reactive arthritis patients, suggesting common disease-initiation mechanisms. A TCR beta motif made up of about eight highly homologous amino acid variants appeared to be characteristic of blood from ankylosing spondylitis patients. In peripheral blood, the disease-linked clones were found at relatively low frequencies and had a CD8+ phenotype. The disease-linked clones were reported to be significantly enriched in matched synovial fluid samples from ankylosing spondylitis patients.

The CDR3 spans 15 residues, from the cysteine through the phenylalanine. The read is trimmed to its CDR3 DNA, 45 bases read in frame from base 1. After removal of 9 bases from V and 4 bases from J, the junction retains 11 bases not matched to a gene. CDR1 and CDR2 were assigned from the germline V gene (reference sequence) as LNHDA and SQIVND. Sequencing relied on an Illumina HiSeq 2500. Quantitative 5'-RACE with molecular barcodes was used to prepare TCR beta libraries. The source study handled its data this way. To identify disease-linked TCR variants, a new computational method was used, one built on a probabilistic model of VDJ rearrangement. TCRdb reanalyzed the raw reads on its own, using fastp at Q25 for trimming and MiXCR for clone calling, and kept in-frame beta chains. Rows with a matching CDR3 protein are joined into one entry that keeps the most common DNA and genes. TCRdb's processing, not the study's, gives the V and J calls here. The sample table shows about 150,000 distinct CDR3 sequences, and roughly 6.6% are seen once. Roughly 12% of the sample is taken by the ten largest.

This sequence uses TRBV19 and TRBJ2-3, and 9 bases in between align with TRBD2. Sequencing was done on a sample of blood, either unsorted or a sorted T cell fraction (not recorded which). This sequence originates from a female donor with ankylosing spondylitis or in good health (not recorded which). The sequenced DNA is TGTGCCAGCACTTTTGCGGGGGGGCGGGCAGATACGCAGTATTTT. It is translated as CASTFAGGRADTQYF. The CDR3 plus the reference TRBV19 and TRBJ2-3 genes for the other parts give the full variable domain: DGGITQSPKYLFRKEGQNVTLSCEQNLNHDAMYWYRQDPGQGLRLIYYSQIVNDFQKGDIAEGYSVSREKKESFPLTVTSAQKNPTAFYLCASTFAGGRADTQYFGPGTRLTVL.